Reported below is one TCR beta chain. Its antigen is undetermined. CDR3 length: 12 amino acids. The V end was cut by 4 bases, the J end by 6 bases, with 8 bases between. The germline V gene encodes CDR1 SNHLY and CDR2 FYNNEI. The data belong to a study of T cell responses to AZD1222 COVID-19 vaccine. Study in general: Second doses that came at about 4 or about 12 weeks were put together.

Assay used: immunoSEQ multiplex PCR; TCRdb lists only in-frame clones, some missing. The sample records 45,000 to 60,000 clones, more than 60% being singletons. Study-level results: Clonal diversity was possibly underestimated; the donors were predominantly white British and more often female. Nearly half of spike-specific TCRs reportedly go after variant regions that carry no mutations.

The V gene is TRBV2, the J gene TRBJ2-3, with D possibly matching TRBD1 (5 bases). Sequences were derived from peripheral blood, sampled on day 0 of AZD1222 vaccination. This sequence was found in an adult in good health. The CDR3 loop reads CASSATGDTQYF. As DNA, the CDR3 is TGTGCCAGCAGTGCCACAGGCGATACGCAGTATTTT.